This is a list of T cell receptor beta chains from one sample in a study of Ad26.COV2.S vaccination and SARS-CoV-2 variants. TCRdb's table, derived via immunoSEQ multiplex PCR, lists solely in-frame clones and lacks some. The table records roughly 350,000 clones, around 86% of them present only once. Here the sequenced sample was peripheral blood, taken in a trial of Ad26.COV2.S vaccine versus placebo. The source is a person aged 18 to 65 who received the Ad26.COV2.S COVID-19 vaccine or a placebo. The CDR3 runs from the conserved cysteine through the conserved F or W. D genes are given only for firm matches. The size entry is marked missing in some rows and otherwise reads once, few, many or a size class.

V gene: TRBV5-6; J gene: TRBJ1-1; clone size: -; D gene: -; CDR3 DNA: TGTGCCAGCAGCTTGACGGGGGGCACTGAAGCTTTCTTT; CDR3 protein: CASSLTGGTEAFF
V gene: TRBV13; J gene: TRBJ2-7; clone size: -; D gene: TRBD1; CDR3 DNA: TGTGCCAGCAGCACTCCCGGGACAGGAATTTCCTACGAGCAGTACTTC; CDR3 protein: CASSTPGTGISYEQYF
V gene: TRBV4-1; J gene: TRBJ2-2; clone size: -; D gene: -; CDR3 DNA: TGCGCCAGCAGCCAAATGGTGGCCCCCGGGGAGCTGTTTTTT; CDR3 protein: CASSQMVAPGELFF
V gene: TRBV6-6; J gene: TRBJ1-1; clone size: -; D gene: TRBD1; CDR3 DNA: TGTGCCAGCAGGGGACAGGCCGCTGAGAGGGCTTTCTTT; CDR3 protein: CASRGQAAERAFF
V gene: TRBV4-2; J gene: TRBJ1-1; clone size: -; D gene: -; CDR3 DNA: TGTGCCAGCAGCCAAGATTGGGGACAGAACACTGAAGCTTTCTTT; CDR3 protein: CASSQDWGQNTEAFF
V gene: TRBV4-3; J gene: TRBJ2-1; clone size: -; D gene: -; CDR3 DNA: TGCGCCAGCAGCCAAGATAAAGACTCCTACAATGAGCAGTTCTTC; CDR3 protein: CASSQDKDSYNEQFF
V gene: TRBV10-3; J gene: TRBJ1-6; clone size: -; D gene: -; CDR3 DNA: TGTGCCATCAGTGAGATGGGGGGTTCATATTCACCCCTCCACTTT; CDR3 protein: CAISEMGGSYSPLHF
V gene: TRBV9; J gene: TRBJ2-1; clone size: -; D gene: -; CDR3 DNA: TGTGCCAGCAGCCAGGATAACAATGAGCAGTTCTTC; CDR3 protein: CASSQDNNEQFF
V gene: TRBV2; J gene: TRBJ1-2; clone size: -; D gene: TRBD1; CDR3 DNA: TGTGCCAAGACAGGGGATGGCTACACCTTC; CDR3 protein: CAKTGDGYTF
V gene: TRBV5-1; J gene: TRBJ2-5; clone size: -; D gene: -; CDR3 DNA: TGCGCCAGCAGCTTGTGGGATAAAGAGACCCAGTACTTC; CDR3 protein: CASSLWDKETQYF
V gene: TRBV5-1; J gene: TRBJ1-4; clone size: -; D gene: TRBD1; CDR3 DNA: TGCGCCAGCAGCCTGGGACAGGGGGCAGCTAATGAAAAACTGTTTTTT; CDR3 protein: CASSLGQGAANEKLFF
V gene: TRBV5-4; J gene: TRBJ2-3; clone size: -; D gene: -; CDR3 DNA: TGTGCCAGCAGCTTGGAGGGGAGTGATACGCAGTATTTT; CDR3 protein: CASSLEGSDTQYF
V gene: TRBV11-2; J gene: TRBJ2-5; clone size: once; D gene: -; CDR3 DNA: TGTGCCAGCTCACACCCGGGGTTCCAAGAGACCCAGTACTTC; CDR3 protein: CASSHPGFQETQYF
V gene: TRBV27; J gene: TRBJ2-4; clone size: -; D gene: TRBD1; CDR3 DNA: TGTGCCAGCAGTACCCCCGGGACAGAAGGCCTAAACATTCAGTACTTC; CDR3 protein: CASSTPGTEGLNIQYF
V gene: TRBV13; J gene: TRBJ2-1; clone size: -; D gene: TRBD2; CDR3 DNA: TGTGCCAGCAGCTCATGGAGGACTAGCGGGGGGGCCAATGAGCAGTTCTTC; CDR3 protein: CASSSWRTSGGANEQFF
V gene: TRBV18; J gene: TRBJ2-7; clone size: -; D gene: TRBD1; CDR3 DNA: TGTGCCAGCTCACCGCCCGGGACAGGCTACGAGCAGTACTTC; CDR3 protein: CASSPPGTGYEQYF
V gene: TRBV4-2; J gene: TRBJ2-3; clone size: once; D gene: TRBD2; CDR3 DNA: TGTGCCAGCAGGACAATTTCCGGGACTAGCGGATCCACAGATACGCAGTATTTT; CDR3 protein: CASRTISGTSGSTDTQYF
V gene: TRBV2; J gene: TRBJ2-2; clone size: -; D gene: -; CDR3 DNA: TGTGCCAGCAGTATTCTGGGACAAACGACCGGGGAGCTGTTTTTT; CDR3 protein: CASSILGQTTGELFF
V gene: TRBV7-9; J gene: TRBJ2-6; clone size: -; D gene: -; CDR3 DNA: TGTGCCAGCCACAGGAGCTATGAAAGCTCTGGGGCCAACGTCCTGACTTTC; CDR3 protein: CASHRSYESSGANVLTF
V gene: TRBV29-1; J gene: TRBJ2-3; clone size: -; D gene: -; CDR3 DNA: TGCAGCGTTGGTGGGGGGGCCGGTACGCAGTATTTT; CDR3 protein: CSVGGGAGTQYF
V gene: TRBV19; J gene: TRBJ1-5; clone size: few; D gene: -; CDR3 DNA: TGTGCCAGTAGTCGGACGAGAGGGGTAAGCAATCAGCCCCAGCATTTT; CDR3 protein: CASSRTRGVSNQPQHF
V gene: TRBV2; J gene: TRBJ1-4; clone size: few; D gene: -; CDR3 DNA: TGTGCCAGCAACCCAACGGGGACGGGAAATGAAAAACTGTTTTTT; CDR3 protein: CASNPTGTGNEKLFF
V gene: TRBV7-9; J gene: TRBJ1-2; clone size: -; D gene: -; CDR3 DNA: TGTGCCAGCAGCTTAGTGGACAGCCCGAGAGGCTACACCTTC; CDR3 protein: CASSLVDSPRGYTF
V gene: TRBV5-8; J gene: TRBJ2-7; clone size: -; D gene: TRBD1; CDR3 DNA: TGTGCCAGCAGCTCAGGACAGGGTTTTGGGTACGAGCAGTACTTC; CDR3 protein: CASSSGQGFGYEQYF
V gene: TRBV9; J gene: TRBJ2-5; clone size: -; D gene: -; CDR3 DNA: TGTGCCAGCAGCGTAGCTGGGGGAGGGGGAGGGGAGACCCAGTACTTC; CDR3 protein: CASSVAGGGGGETQYF
V gene: TRBV9; J gene: TRBJ2-3; clone size: once; D gene: -; CDR3 DNA: TGTGCCAGCAGCGTGTGGACAGCTGTCACAGATACGCAGTATTTT; CDR3 protein: CASSVWTAVTDTQYF
V gene: TRBV9; J gene: TRBJ2-2; clone size: -; D gene: TRBD1; CDR3 DNA: TGTGCCAGCAGCCCCAGGACAGGGGAGAACTCCGGGGAGCTGTTTTTT; CDR3 protein: CASSPRTGENSGELFF
V gene: TRBV5-1; J gene: TRBJ1-2; clone size: once; D gene: -; CDR3 DNA: TGCGCCAGCAGCTTGGGGGATAGAGGGAATGGCTACACCTTC; CDR3 protein: CASSLGDRGNGYTF
V gene: TRBV18; J gene: TRBJ2-4; clone size: -; D gene: -; CDR3 DNA: TGTGCCAGCTCGCCTTCCAGTAAGGCCAAAAACATTCAGTACTTC; CDR3 protein: CASSPSSKAKNIQYF
V gene: TRBV19; J gene: TRBJ1-1; clone size: -; D gene: -; CDR3 DNA: TGTGCCAGTAATGGCAGAATGAACACTGAAGCTTTCTTT; CDR3 protein: CASNGRMNTEAFF
V gene: TRBV6-4; J gene: TRBJ2-2; clone size: -; D gene: TRBD2; CDR3 DNA: TGTGCCAGCAGTGACAGCGGGGGGGCCGCCACCGGGGAGCTGTTTTTT; CDR3 protein: CASSDSGGAATGELFF
V gene: TRBV19; J gene: TRBJ1-2; clone size: -; D gene: -; CDR3 DNA: TGTGCCAGTAGTCTTGCAGGGAAATATGGCTACACCTTC; CDR3 protein: CASSLAGKYGYTF
V gene: TRBV6-5; J gene: TRBJ2-2; clone size: -; D gene: -; CDR3 DNA: TGTGCCAGCAGCCGAGGGACGGCGAACACCGGGGAGCTGTTTTTT; CDR3 protein: CASSRGTANTGELFF
V gene: TRBV21-1; J gene: TRBJ2-5; clone size: -; D gene: -; CDR3 DNA: TGTGCCAGCAGAAATCCTCGGGGGGGAAACCTCCGGGAGACCCAGTACTTC; CDR3 protein: CASRNPRGGNLRETQYF
V gene: TRBV27; J gene: TRBJ1-2; clone size: -; D gene: -; CDR3 DNA: TGTGCCAGCAGTCCTCAGGGGTATGGCTACACCTTC; CDR3 protein: CASSPQGYGYTF
V gene: TRBV10-3; J gene: TRBJ2-7; clone size: -; D gene: TRBD1; CDR3 DNA: TGTGCCATCAGAGGGACAGGTGACGAGCAGTACTTC; CDR3 protein: CAIRGTGDEQYF
V gene: TRBV27; J gene: TRBJ2-3; clone size: -; D gene: -; CDR3 DNA: TGTGCCAGCAGTCCACTACACCTCACAGATACGCAGTATTTT; CDR3 protein: CASSPLHLTDTQYF
V gene: TRBV25-1; J gene: TRBJ1-6; clone size: -; D gene: -; CDR3 DNA: TGTGCCAGCAGGAGTCCAGGGGTTAATTCACCCCTCCACTTT; CDR3 protein: CASRSPGVNSPLHF
V gene: TRBV12-3/TRBV12-4; J gene: TRBJ2-3; clone size: once; D gene: -; CDR3 DNA: TGTGCCAGCAGCGGACCTCCCACAGATACGCAGTATTTT; CDR3 protein: CASSGPPTDTQYF
V gene: TRBV4-3; J gene: TRBJ2-2; clone size: -; D gene: -; CDR3 DNA: TGCGCCAGCAGCCGCTCAGGACGCACCGGGGAGCTGTTTTTT; CDR3 protein: CASSRSGRTGELFF
V gene: TRBV24-1; J gene: TRBJ1-2; clone size: -; D gene: -; CDR3 DNA: TGTGCCACCACCCCGGGTAGGGCCACAAGGGACGGCCAAAACTATGGCTACACCTTC; CDR3 protein: CATTPGRATRDGQNYGYTF
V gene: TRBV6-5; J gene: TRBJ2-3; clone size: -; D gene: TRBD1; CDR3 DNA: TGTGCCAGCAGTTACACGACAGGGTCGACAGATACGCAGTATTTT; CDR3 protein: CASSYTTGSTDTQYF
V gene: TRBV3-1/TRBV3-2; J gene: TRBJ1-2; clone size: once; D gene: TRBD1; CDR3 DNA: TGTGCCAGCAGCCAGACAGGGCGCTATGGCTACACCTTC; CDR3 protein: CASSQTGRYGYTF
V gene: TRBV9; J gene: TRBJ1-1; clone size: -; D gene: TRBD1; CDR3 DNA: TGTGCCAGCAGCGCTCCACAGGGGATGAACACTGAAGCTTTCTTT; CDR3 protein: CASSAPQGMNTEAFF
V gene: TRBV30; J gene: TRBJ1-2; clone size: -; D gene: TRBD1; CDR3 DNA: TGTGCCTGGAGTGGGAGAGGGCAGGGGGCGTTTGGCTACACCTTC; CDR3 protein: CAWSGRGQGAFGYTF
V gene: TRBV2; J gene: TRBJ2-7; clone size: few; D gene: TRBD1; CDR3 DNA: TGTGCCAGCAGTGGGCAGGGGGCGGGTGAGCAGTACTTC; CDR3 protein: CASSGQGAGEQYF
V gene: TRBV7-3; J gene: TRBJ2-1; clone size: -; D gene: TRBD2; CDR3 DNA: TGTGCCAGCAGCTCCCCACTAGCGGGGGGGCTGGGTGAGCAGTTCTTC; CDR3 protein: CASSSPLAGGLGEQFF
V gene: TRBV30; J gene: TRBJ2-5; clone size: -; D gene: -; CDR3 DNA: TGTGCCTGTGGAGGGACCCAGTACTTC; CDR3 protein: CACGGTQYF
V gene: TRBV5-1; J gene: TRBJ2-5; clone size: -; D gene: TRBD2; CDR3 DNA: TGCGCCAGCAGCTTCCGACTAGCGGGGGGGCCAGGAGAGACCCAGTACTTC; CDR3 protein: CASSFRLAGGPGETQYF
V gene: TRBV5-4; J gene: TRBJ2-3; clone size: once; D gene: TRBD2; CDR3 DNA: TGTGCCAGCAGCTCTATTAGCGGGATTAGCACAGATACGCAGTATTTT; CDR3 protein: CASSSISGISTDTQYF